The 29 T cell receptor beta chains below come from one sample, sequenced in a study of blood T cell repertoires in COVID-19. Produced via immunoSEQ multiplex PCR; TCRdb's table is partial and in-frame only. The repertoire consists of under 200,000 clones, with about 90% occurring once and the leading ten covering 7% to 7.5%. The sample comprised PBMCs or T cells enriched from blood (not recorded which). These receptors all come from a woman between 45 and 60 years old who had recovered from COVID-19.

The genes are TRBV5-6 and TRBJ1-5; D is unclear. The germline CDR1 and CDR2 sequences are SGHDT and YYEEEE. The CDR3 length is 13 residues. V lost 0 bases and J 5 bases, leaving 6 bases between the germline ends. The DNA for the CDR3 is TGTGCCAGCAGCTTGGGAACTGATCAGCCCCAGCATTTT. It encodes CASSLGTDQPQHF.

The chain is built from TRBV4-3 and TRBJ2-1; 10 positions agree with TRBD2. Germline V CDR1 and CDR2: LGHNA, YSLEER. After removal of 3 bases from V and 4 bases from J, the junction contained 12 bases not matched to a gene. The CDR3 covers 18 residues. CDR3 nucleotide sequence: TGCGCCAGCAGCCATCCCGTGAGGACGACTAGCGGGTACAATGAGCAGTTCTTC. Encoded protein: CASSHPVRTTSGYNEQFF.

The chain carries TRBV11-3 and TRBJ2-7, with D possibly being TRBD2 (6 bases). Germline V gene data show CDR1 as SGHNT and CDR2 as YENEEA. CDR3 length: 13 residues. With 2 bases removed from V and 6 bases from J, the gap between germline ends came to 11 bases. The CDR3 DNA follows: TGTGCCAGCAGCTTATCAGGAGGGGTCGAGCAGTACTTC. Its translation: CASSLSGGVEQYF.

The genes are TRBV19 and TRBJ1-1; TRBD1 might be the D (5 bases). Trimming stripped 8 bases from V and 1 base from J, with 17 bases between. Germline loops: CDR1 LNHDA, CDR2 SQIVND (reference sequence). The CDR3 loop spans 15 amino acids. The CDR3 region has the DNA TGTGCCAGTCTCGGACAAGGGAAGACGAACACTGAAGCTTTCTTT. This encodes CASLGQGKTNTEAFF. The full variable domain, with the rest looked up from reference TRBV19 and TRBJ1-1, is DGGITQSPKYLFRKEGQNVTLSCEQNLNHDAMYWYRQDPGQGLRLIYYSQIVNDFQKGDIAEGYSVSREKKESFPLTVTSAQKNPTAFYLCASLGQGKTNTEAFFGQGTRLTVV.

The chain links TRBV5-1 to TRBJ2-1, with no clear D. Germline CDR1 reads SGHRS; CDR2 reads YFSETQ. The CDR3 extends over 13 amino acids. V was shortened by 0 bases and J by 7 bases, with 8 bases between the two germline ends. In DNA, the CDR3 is TGCGCCAGCAGCTTGGATCCCGGGAATGAGCAGTTCTTC. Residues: CASSLDPGNEQFF. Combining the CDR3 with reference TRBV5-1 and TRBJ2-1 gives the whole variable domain KAGVTQTPRYLIKTRGQQVTLSCSPISGHRSVSWYQQTPGQGLQFLFEYFSETQRNKGNFPGRFSGRQFSNSRSEMNVSTLELGDSALYLCASSLDPGNEQFFGPGTRLTVL.

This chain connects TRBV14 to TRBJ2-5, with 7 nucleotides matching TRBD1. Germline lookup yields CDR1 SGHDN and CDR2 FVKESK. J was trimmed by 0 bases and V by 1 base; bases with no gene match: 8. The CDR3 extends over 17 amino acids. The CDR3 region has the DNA TGTGCCAGCAGCCAAGCCGGGACAGCAATCTACCAAGAGACCCAGTACTTC. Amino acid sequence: CASSQAGTAIYQETQYF.

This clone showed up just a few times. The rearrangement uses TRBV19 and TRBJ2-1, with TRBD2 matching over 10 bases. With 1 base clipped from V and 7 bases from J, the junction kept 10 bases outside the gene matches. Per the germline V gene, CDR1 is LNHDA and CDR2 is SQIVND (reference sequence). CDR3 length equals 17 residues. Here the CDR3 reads CASSIGSPSGSRNEQFF. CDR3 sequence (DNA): TGTGCCAGTAGTATAGGTTCGCCTAGCGGGAGTAGAAATGAGCAGTTCTTC.

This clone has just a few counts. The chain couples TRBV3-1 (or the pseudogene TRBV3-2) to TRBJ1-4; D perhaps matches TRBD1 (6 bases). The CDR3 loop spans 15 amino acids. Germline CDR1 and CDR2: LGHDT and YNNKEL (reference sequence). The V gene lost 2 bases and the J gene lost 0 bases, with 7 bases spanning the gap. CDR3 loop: CASSQRQATNEKLFF. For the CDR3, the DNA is TGTGCCAGCAGCCAAAGACAGGCAACTAATGAAAAACTGTTTTTT.

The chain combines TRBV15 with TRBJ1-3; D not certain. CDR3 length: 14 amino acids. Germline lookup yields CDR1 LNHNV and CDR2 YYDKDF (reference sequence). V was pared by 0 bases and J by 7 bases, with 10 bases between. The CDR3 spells CATSRDHLSNTIYF. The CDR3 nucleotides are TGTGCCACCAGCAGAGATCATCTAAGCAACACCATATATTTT.

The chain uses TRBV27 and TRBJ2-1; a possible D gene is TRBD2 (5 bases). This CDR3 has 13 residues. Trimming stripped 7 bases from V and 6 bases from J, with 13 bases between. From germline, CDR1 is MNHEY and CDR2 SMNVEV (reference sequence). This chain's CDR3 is CASIPHGVNEQFF. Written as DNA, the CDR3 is TGTGCCAGCATTCCTCACGGGGTCAATGAGCAGTTCTTC.

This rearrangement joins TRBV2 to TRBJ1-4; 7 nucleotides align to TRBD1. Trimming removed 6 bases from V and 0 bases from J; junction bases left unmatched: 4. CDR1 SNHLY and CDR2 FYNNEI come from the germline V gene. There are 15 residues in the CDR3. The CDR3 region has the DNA TGTGCCAGCAGCCTCGACAGGGCAACTAATGAAAAACTGTTTTTT. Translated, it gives CASSLDRATNEKLFF.

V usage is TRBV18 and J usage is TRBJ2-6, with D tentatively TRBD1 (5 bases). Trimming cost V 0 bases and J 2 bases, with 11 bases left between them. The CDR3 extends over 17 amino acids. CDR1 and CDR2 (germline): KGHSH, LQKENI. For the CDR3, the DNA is TGTGCCAGCTCACCACCGGCCAAGGGGACTGGGGCCAACGTCCTGACTTTC. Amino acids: CASSPPAKGTGANVLTF.

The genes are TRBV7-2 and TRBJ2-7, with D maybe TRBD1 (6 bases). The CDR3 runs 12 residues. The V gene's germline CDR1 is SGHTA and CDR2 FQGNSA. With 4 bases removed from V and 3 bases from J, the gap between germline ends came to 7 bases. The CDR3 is CASSSGVYEQYF. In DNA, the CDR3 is TGTGCCAGCAGCTCAGGGGTCTACGAGCAGTACTTC.

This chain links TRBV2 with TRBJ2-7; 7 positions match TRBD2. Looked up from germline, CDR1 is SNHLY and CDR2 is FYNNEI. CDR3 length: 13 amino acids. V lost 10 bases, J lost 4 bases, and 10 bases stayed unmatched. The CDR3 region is CATSPLAEYEQYF. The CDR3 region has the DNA TGTGCCACCTCTCCCCTAGCGGAGTACGAGCAGTACTTC. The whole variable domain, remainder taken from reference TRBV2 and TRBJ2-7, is EPEVTQTPSHQVTQMGQEVILRCVPISNHLYFYWYRQILGQKVEFLVSFYNNEISEKSEIFDDQFSVERPDGSNFTLKIRSTKLEDSAMYFCATSPLAEYEQYFGPGTRLTVT.

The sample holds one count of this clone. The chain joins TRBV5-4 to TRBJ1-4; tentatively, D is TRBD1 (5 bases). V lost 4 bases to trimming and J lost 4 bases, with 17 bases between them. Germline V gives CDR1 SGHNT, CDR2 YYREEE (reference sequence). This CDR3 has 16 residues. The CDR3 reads CASSRTGLSGNEKLFF. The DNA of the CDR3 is TGTGCCAGCAGCCGGACGGGACTTTCTGGTAATGAAAAACTGTTTTTT.

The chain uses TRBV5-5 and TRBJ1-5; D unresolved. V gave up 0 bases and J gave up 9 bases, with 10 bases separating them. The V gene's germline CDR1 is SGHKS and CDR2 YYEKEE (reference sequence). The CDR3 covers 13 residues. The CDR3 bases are TGTGCCAGCAGCTTGGTAGAGGTGGCGCCCCAGCATTTT. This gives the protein CASSLVEVAPQHF. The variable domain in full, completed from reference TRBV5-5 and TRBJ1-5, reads DAGVTQSPTHLIKTRGQQVTLRCSPISGHKSVSWYQQVLGQGPQFIFQYYEKEERGRGNFPDRFSARQFPNYSSELNVNALLLGDSALYLCASSLVEVAPQHFGDGTRLSIL.

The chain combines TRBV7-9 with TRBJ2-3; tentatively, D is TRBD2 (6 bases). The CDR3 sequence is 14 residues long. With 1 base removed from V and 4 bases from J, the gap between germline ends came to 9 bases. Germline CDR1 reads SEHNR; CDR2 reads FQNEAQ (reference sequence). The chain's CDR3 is CASSLVQRADTQYF. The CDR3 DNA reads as TGTGCCAGCAGCTTAGTTCAGCGGGCAGATACGCAGTATTTT.

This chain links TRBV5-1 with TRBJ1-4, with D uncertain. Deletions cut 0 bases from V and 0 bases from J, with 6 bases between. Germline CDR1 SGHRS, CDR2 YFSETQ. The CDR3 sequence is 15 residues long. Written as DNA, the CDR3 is TGCGCCAGCAGCTTGGGGGCTGCAACTAATGAAAAACTGTTTTTT. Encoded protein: CASSLGAATNEKLFF.

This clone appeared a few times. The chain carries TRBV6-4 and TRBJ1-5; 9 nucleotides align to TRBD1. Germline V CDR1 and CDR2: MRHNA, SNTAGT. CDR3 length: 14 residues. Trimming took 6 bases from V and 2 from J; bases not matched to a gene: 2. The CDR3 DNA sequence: TGTGCCAGCAGCCGGGACAGGGGCAATCAGCCCCAGCATTTT. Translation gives CASSRDRGNQPQHF.

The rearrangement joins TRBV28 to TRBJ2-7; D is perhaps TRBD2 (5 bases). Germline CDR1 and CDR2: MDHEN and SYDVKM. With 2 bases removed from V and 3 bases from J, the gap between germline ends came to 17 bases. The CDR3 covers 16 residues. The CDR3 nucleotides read TGTGCCAGCAGTTTAGTAATGGGAGATCCCAGCTACGAGCAGTACTTC. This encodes CASSLVMGDPSYEQYF.

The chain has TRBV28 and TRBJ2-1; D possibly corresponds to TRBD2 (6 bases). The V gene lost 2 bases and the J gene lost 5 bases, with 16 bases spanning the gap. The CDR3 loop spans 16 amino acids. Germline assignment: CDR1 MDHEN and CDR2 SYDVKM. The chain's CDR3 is CASSLMAGPPNNEQFF. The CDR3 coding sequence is TGTGCCAGCAGTTTAATGGCGGGACCACCGAACAATGAGCAGTTCTTC.

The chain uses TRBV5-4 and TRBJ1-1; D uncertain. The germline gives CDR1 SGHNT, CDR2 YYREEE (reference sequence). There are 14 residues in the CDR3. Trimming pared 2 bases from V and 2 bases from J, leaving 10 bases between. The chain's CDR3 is CASSFSIFNTEAFF. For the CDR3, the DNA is TGTGCCAGCAGCTTTAGTATCTTTAACACTGAAGCTTTCTTT.

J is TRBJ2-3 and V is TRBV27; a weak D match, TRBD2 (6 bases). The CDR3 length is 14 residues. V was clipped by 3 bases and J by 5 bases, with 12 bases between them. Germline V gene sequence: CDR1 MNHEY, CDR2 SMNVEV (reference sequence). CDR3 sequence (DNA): TGTGCCAGCAGTTTTTTCATGGGGGGAGATACGCAGTATTTT. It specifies CASSFFMGGDTQYF.

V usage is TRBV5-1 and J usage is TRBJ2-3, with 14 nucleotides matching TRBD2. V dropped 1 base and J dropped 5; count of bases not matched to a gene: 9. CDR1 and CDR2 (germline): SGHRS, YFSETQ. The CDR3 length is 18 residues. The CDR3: CASSLQPRLAGGQDTQYF. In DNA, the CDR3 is TGCGCCAGCAGCTTGCAGCCAAGACTAGCGGGAGGGCAAGATACGCAGTATTTT.

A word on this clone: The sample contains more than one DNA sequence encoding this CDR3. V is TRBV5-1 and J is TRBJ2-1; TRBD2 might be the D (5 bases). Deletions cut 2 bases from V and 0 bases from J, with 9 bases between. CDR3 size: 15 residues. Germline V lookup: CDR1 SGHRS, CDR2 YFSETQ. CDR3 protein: CASSLEGSSYNEQFF. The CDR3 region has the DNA TGCGCCAGCAGCTTAGAGGGAAGCTCCTACAATGAGCAGTTCTTC. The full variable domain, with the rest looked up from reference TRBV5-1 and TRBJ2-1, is KAGVTQTPRYLIKTRGQQVTLSCSPISGHRSVSWYQQTPGQGLQFLFEYFSETQRNKGNFPGRFSGRQFSNSRSEMNVSTLELGDSALYLCASSLEGSSYNEQFFGPGTRLTVL.

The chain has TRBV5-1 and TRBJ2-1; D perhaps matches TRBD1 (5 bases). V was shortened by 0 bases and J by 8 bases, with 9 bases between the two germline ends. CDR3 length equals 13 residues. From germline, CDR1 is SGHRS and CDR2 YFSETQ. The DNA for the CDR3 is TGCGCCAGCAGCTTGGAGGGGCTAGATGAGCAGTTCTTC. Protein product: CASSLEGLDEQFF.

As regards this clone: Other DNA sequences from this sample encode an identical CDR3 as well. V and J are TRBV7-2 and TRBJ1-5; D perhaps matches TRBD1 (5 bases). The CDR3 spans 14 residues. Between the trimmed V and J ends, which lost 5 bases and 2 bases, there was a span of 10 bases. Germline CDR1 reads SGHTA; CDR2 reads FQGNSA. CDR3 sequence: CASSPGGGNQPQHF. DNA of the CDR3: TGTGCCAGCAGCCCGGGGGGGGGCAATCAGCCCCAGCATTTT.

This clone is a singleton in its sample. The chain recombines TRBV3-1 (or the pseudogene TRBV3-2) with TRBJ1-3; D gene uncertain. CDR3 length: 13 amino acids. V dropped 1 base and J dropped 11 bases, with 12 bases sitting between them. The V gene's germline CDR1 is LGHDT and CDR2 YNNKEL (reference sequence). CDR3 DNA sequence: TGTGCCAGCAGCCAAGGAACAGTCAGGCCCATATATTTT. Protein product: CASSQGTVRPIYF.

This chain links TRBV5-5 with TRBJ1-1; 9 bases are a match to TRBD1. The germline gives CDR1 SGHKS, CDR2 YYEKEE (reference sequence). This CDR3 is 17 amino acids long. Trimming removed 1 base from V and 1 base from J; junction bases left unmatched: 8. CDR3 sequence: CASSLKGQGVKNTEAFF. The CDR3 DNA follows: TGTGCCAGCAGCTTGAAGGGACAGGGAGTAAAGAACACTGAAGCTTTCTTT.